The 19 T cell receptor beta chains given below trace back to one sample, sequenced in a study of shared clonotypes between healthy human individuals. TCRdb's table, derived via immunoSEQ multiplex PCR, lists solely in-frame clones and lacks some. The repertoire holds roughly 1 million clones, with 65% to 80% as singletons. Input material: memory CD4+ T cells sorted from blood. Described subset: CD45RA-negative fraction. The receptors come from a man younger than 30 in good health.

The J gene is TRBJ1-1, the V gene TRBV7-2, with a tentative D call TRBD1 (5 bases). The CDR3 length is 14 residues. Germline assignment: CDR1 SGHTA and CDR2 FQGNSA. V gave up 6 bases and J gave up 2 bases, with 13 bases separating them. The CDR3 spells CASRWGGGNTEAFF. The CDR3 region has the DNA TGTGCCAGCAGGTGGGGTGGGGGTAACACTGAAGCTTTCTTT.

V and J are TRBV12-5 and TRBJ1-1, with TRBD1 matching 8 bases. CDR1 and CDR2 from the germline V gene are LGHNT and FRNRAP. The CDR3 is made up of 14 amino acids. Trimming cost V 6 bases and J 11 bases; bases outside gene matches: 14. This CDR3 reads CASGPDRVVQAAFF. CDR3 sequence (DNA): TGTGCTAGTGGCCCGGACAGGGTCGTCCAAGCGGCTTTCTTT.

The CDR3 DNA sequence: TGTGCCAGCAGCTTCCCCGGACAGATGGGTTCACCCCTCCACTTT. This codes for CASSFPGQMGSPLHF. V usage is TRBV5-4 and J usage is TRBJ1-6; a weak D match, TRBD1 (6 bases). CDR3 size: 15 residues. In germline, CDR1 is SGHNT, CDR2 YYREEE (reference sequence). Trimming pared 2 bases from V and 9 bases from J, leaving 15 bases between.

J is TRBJ2-2 and V is TRBV7-9; D unclear. V was pared by 6 bases and J by 6 bases, with 14 bases between. The CDR3 is 14 residues long. Germline V lookup: CDR1 SEHNR, CDR2 FQNEAQ (reference sequence). The CDR3 nucleotides read TGTGCCAGCAGGCTTCAAGGGAATTCCGGGGAGCTGTTTTTT. Its protein is CASRLQGNSGELFF.

The V gene is TRBV5-3, the J gene TRBJ2-7; 8 bases match TRBD2. TRBV5-3 is an open reading frame whose function is uncertain. CDR3 length: 15 amino acids. Germline trimming cut 5 bases from V and 0 bases from J; bases unmatched to any gene: 7. DNA for the CDR3: TGTGCCAGAAGGGGCCCGGGGGGGCCCTCCTACGAGCAGTACTTC. This codes for CARRGPGGPSYEQYF.

This clone was observed a few times. The V gene is TRBV27, the J gene TRBJ2-3; no clear D. This CDR3 comprises 14 residues. Trimming shortened V by 3 bases and J by 5 bases, and 12 bases separated the two germline ends. The V gene's germline CDR1 is MNHEY and CDR2 SMNVEV (reference sequence). CDR3 sequence: CASSFGLTLDTQYF. CDR3 DNA sequence: TGTGCCAGCAGTTTTGGGCTCACTCTAGATACGCAGTATTTT.

The table lists this clone with a count of one. The rearrangement uses TRBV19 and TRBJ2-7; 7 bases align to TRBD2. The CDR3 sequence is 13 residues long. Trimming took 7 bases from V and 0 from J; bases not matched to a gene: 3. Germline values: CDR1 LNHDA, CDR2 SQIVND (reference sequence). The CDR3 nucleotides are TGTGCCAGTAAGCGCGGGGGCTCCTACGAGCAGTACTTC. Protein product: CASKRGGSYEQYF.

The chain recombines TRBV15 with TRBJ2-7, with D unresolved. Trimming shortened V by 3 bases and J by 6 bases, and 15 bases separated the two germline ends. Germline V gene sequence: CDR1 LNHNV, CDR2 YYDKDF (reference sequence). CDR3 length equals 14 residues. The CDR3 spells CATSSRARVGEQYF. CDR3 sequence (DNA): TGTGCCACCAGCAGCCGGGCCAGAGTGGGCGAGCAGTACTTC.

This clone was seen more than once but under ten times. CDR3 region: CASSPWGVGELFF. The CDR3 nucleotides read TGTGCCAGCAGCCCCTGGGGAGTCGGGGAGCTGTTTTTT. The rearrangement joins TRBV5-6 to TRBJ2-2; the D gene is possibly TRBD2 (5 bases). The CDR3 spans 13 residues. Per germline, CDR1 SGHDT and CDR2 YYEEEE. V shed 4 bases and J shed 7 bases, with 11 bases lying between them.

The chain has TRBV7-8 and TRBJ2-1; D gene uncertain. Germline V lookup: CDR1 SGHVS, CDR2 FQNEAQ. Trimming took off 1 base at V and 3 bases at J, with 7 bases between the two ends. The CDR3 has 14 residues. The CDR3 loop is CASSLDGSYNEQFF. CDR3 nucleotide sequence: TGTGCCAGCAGCTTAGACGGCAGCTACAATGAGCAGTTCTTC.

This sequence joins TRBV2 and TRBJ1-5; 7 bases align to TRBD1. Germline V gene sequence: CDR1 SNHLY, CDR2 FYNNEI. This CDR3 is 14 amino acids long. J was trimmed by 5 bases and V by 7 bases; bases with no gene match: 8. CDR3 region: CASTRDSPDQPQHF. Here the CDR3 DNA reads TGTGCCAGCACCCGGGACAGTCCGGATCAGCCCCAGCATTTT. Full variable domain (missing parts from reference TRBV2 and TRBJ1-5): EPEVTQTPSHQVTQMGQEVILRCVPISNHLYFYWYRQILGQKVEFLVSFYNNEISEKSEIFDDQFSVERPDGSNFTLKIRSTKLEDSAMYFCASTRDSPDQPQHFGDGTRLSIL.

This clone occurred once. V gene TRBV7-2 combines with J gene TRBJ2-3; TRBD2 might be the D (6 bases). Deletions cut 8 bases from V and 1 base from J, with 16 bases between. CDR3 length: 15 amino acids. Germline-derived CDR1 and CDR2 are SGHTA and FQGNSA. The DNA for the CDR3 is TGTGCCAGCCGGGGAGGCGGGATTCGCACAGATACGCAGTATTTT. Translation gives CASRGGGIRTDTQYF.

CDR3 nucleotides: TGTGCCTGGAGTGGGGGCCTCGCGGTAGAGACCCAGTACTTC. Encoded protein: CAWSGGLAVETQYF. V usage is TRBV30 and J usage is TRBJ2-5, with a weak D call TRBD1 (5 bases). The CDR3 loop spans 14 amino acids. Germline CDR1 and CDR2: GTSNPN and SVGIG (reference sequence). Trimming left V 1 base short and J 4 bases short, with 13 bases between. The variable domain in full, completed from reference TRBV30 and TRBJ2-5, reads SQTIHQWPATLVQPVGSPLSLECTVEGTSNPNLYWYRQAAGRGLQLLFYSVGIGQISSEVPQNLSASRPQDRQFILSSKKLLLSDSGFYLCAWSGGLAVETQYFGPGTRLLVL.

This sequence joins TRBV6-5 and TRBJ1-2; D might be TRBD1 (5 bases). Germline V gene sequence: CDR1 MNHEY, CDR2 SVGAGI. V was pared by 2 bases and J by 8 bases, with 21 bases between. This CDR3 contains 16 residues. The CDR3 protein is CASSYPTGTPLGGYTF. The CDR3 coding sequence is TGTGCCAGCAGTTACCCCACCGGGACGCCACTTGGGGGCTACACCTTC.

This CDR3 reads CASSFAQQETQYF. CDR3 coding DNA: TGTGCCAGCTCATTTGCCCAGCAAGAGACCCAGTACTTC. V is TRBV18 and J is TRBJ2-5; D remains unclear. Germline V lookup: CDR1 KGHSH, CDR2 LQKENI. The CDR3 contains 13 residues. Trimming removed 5 bases at V and 2 bases at J, with 9 bases between.

Comments on this clone: A read error may be the cause here, since a much bigger clone is one base away. V gene TRBV7-6 combines with J gene TRBJ2-3; 11 nucleotides match TRBD2. The ends lost 3 bases at V and 4 bases at J; junction bases unmatched: 3. The CDR3 spans 15 residues. CDR1 is SGHVS, CDR2 FNYEAQ, per germline. This CDR3 reads CASSFSGGAADTQYF. As DNA, the CDR3 is TGTGCCAGCAGCTTTAGCGGGGGGGCCGCAGATACGCAGTATTTT.

CDR3 region: CASSFSSISYEQYF. The CDR3 DNA follows: TGTGCCAGCAGCTTCTCATCAATCTCCTACGAGCAGTACTTC. This chain joins TRBV7-2 and TRBJ2-7; D ambiguous. This CDR3 is 14 amino acids long. Between the trimmed V and J ends, which lost 3 bases and 0 bases, there was a span of 9 bases. From germline, CDR1 is SGHTA and CDR2 FQGNSA.

This clone was seen at least ten times. The junction departs from germline at one end; a sequencing error may be responsible. The CDR3 sequence is CASSLAGGTQYF. In DNA form, the CDR3 reads TGTGCTAGCAGCTTAGCGGGGGGGACCCAGTACTTC. The rearrangement uses TRBV7-7 and TRBJ2-5; TRBD2 aligns across 10 bases. The CDR3 totals 12 residues. Germline values: CDR1 SSHAT, CDR2 FNYEAQ (reference sequence).

This rearrangement joins TRBV7-8 to TRBJ2-7, with 12 nucleotides matching TRBD2. V trimming: 5 bases; J trimming: 2 bases; junction bases outside the gene matches: 4. Per germline, CDR1 SGHVS and CDR2 FQNEAQ. The CDR3 loop spans 15 amino acids. The CDR3 reads CASSLGLAGTYEQYF. The CDR3 DNA reads as TGTGCCAGCAGCCTCGGACTAGCGGGGACCTACGAGCAGTACTTC.